This passage covers 2 T cell receptor beta chains from one sample sequenced in a study of T-cell reconstitution after alpha-beta-depleted transplantation in children. Preparing the TCRbeta library involved the use of unique molecular identifiers. TCRdb re-derived calls from the PCR reads in MiXCR, one entry per CDR3 protein. The repertoire holds some 280,000 distinct CDR3 sequences, approximately 9.6% seen once, with about 9.4% in the top ten. The sample consisted of PBMCs from the stem cell graft donor, taken from the stem cell graft. These receptors all stem from a human donor who donated a stem cell graft to a child with SCID.

The chain recombines TRBV6-5 with TRBJ2-2; D call uncertain. Between the trimmed V and J ends, which lost 3 bases and 7 bases, there was a span of 9 bases. Germline CDR1 MNHEY, CDR2 SVGAGI. The CDR3 spans 13 residues. CDR3 amino acids: CASSYRPYGELFF. As DNA, the CDR3 is TGTGCCAGCAGTTATAGGCCCTACGGGGAGCTGTTTTTT.

The CDR3: CASSYRDVLYF. The CDR3 DNA reads TGTGCCAGCAGTTACCGGGACGTGCTTTACTTC. The chain couples TRBV6-5 to TRBJ2-7, with D possibly called TRBD1 or TRBD2 (5 bases each). The germline V gene has CDR1 MNHEY and CDR2 SVGAGI. The V end lost 2 bases, the J end lost 13 bases, and 12 bases lay between the germline ends. This CDR3 is built from 11 residues.